The sequence of this T cell receptor (beta chain) was determined in a study of T cells in Graves' hyperthyroidism and ophthalmopathy. Study-wide findings and caveats: The authors' 13 V-J model separated ophthalmopathy from stable hyperthyroidism.

It was considered stable Graves' hyperthyroidism when ophthalmopathy did not progress within 18 months. Uncontrolled infection, other autoimmune disease, pregnancy or lactation disqualified patients from enrolment. Amplification targeted TCR beta CDR3 regions from RNA transcripts. The TCR CDR3 was amplified in a first-round RT-PCR using the HTBI primer set. One entry per CDR3 protein results from TCRdb running MiXCR on the multiplex PCR reads. The repertoire has a few hundred thousand distinct CDR3 sequences, about 15% of them found once; the top ten carry around a third. This clonotype was picked up a small number of times. Its antigen is not known. CDR1 is SQVTM and CDR2 is ANQGSEA in the germline V gene. The CDR3 sequence is 13 residues long. V was cut by 3 bases and J by 5 bases, with 14 bases left in between.

This receptor was identified in a woman under 40 with Graves' hyperthyroidism. This chain links TRBV29-1 with TRBJ2-7, with D maybe TRBD2 (6 bases). Source material: blood. The chain's CDR3 is CSVDAVGRDEQYF. The DNA of the CDR3 is TGCAGCGTTGATGCGGTCGGGAGAGACGAGCAGTACTTC.